Presented here are 18 T cell receptor beta chains from one specimen sequenced in a study of CD8 T cells in Susac syndrome. RNA in amounts of roughly 0.45 to 1 ug was reverse transcribed with random hexamers. TCRdb independently ran MiXCR on the immunoSEQ multiplex PCR reads; one entry per CDR3 protein. The sample carries about 200,000 distinct CDR3 sequences, roughly 90% recorded once. The sequencing sample was made of CD4+ T cells from PBMCs. These receptors were taken from a human donor with Susac syndrome.

V is TRBV4-1 and J is TRBJ2-5; 16 nucleotides line up with TRBD2. With V trimmed by 4 bases and J by 4 bases, 15 bases remained unmatched. This CDR3 region has 20 residues. Germline V lookup: CDR1 MGHRA, CDR2 YSYEKL. CDR3 sequence: CASSPGLAGGPRMEGETQYF. CDR3 bases: TGCGCCAGCAGCCCGGGACTAGCGGGAGGGCCTAGAATGGAAGGAGAGACCCAGTACTTC.

The J gene is TRBJ2-5, the V gene TRBV19; D is ambiguous. The germline V and J ends were trimmed by 4 bases and 1 base, with 4 bases remaining between them. The CDR3 covers 12 residues. The germline V gene encodes CDR1 LNHDA and CDR2 SQIVND (reference sequence). CDR3 loop: CASSRGQETQYF. The CDR3 DNA follows: TGTGCCAGTAGTAGGGGCCAAGAGACCCAGTACTTC.

The rearrangement uses TRBV5-1 and TRBJ1-1; no firm D call. Trimming took 4 bases from V and 4 from J, leaving 14 bases between them. The CDR3 is made up of 14 amino acids. CDR1 and CDR2 (germline): SGHRS, YFSETQ. CDR3 sequence (DNA): TGCGCCAGCAGCCTGTGGGGAGGGTTCACTGAAGCTTTCTTT. This gives the protein CASSLWGGFTEAFF.

The chain carries TRBV20-1 and TRBJ2-4; TRBD1 matches at 12 bases. V was clipped by 7 bases and J by 6 bases; unmatched bases: 7. The CDR3 extends over 14 amino acids. Germline V gene lookup returns CDR1 DFQATT and CDR2 SNEGSKA (reference sequence). Here the CDR3 DNA reads TGCAGTGTTCTCGGGACAGGGGGCATAAACATTCAGTACTTC. This gives the protein CSVLGTGGINIQYF.

This chain joins TRBV19 and TRBJ1-1; D possibly corresponds to TRBD1 (5 bases). Germline loops: CDR1 LNHDA, CDR2 SQIVND (reference sequence). This CDR3 comprises 16 residues. The V gene lost 3 bases and the J gene lost 4 bases, with 18 bases spanning the gap. CDR3 loop: CASSMGRRGFGTEAFF. The CDR3 bases are TGTGCCAGTAGTATGGGGCGTCGGGGTTTTGGCACTGAAGCTTTCTTT.

The genes are TRBV6-1 and TRBJ1-5, with D perhaps matching TRBD1 (5 bases). V lost 6 bases and J 4 bases, leaving 13 bases between the germline ends. The CDR3 is made up of 14 amino acids. Germline CDR1 is MNHNS and CDR2 is SASEGT. Here the CDR3 reads CASSVGQANQPQHF. Here the CDR3 DNA reads TGTGCCAGCAGCGTGGGGCAGGCAAATCAGCCCCAGCATTTT.

V gene TRBV5-1 combines with J gene TRBJ2-6; no reliable D call. Per germline, CDR1 SGHRS and CDR2 YFSETQ. Trimming removed 8 bases from V and 4 bases from J, with 10 bases in between. The CDR3 contains 13 residues. The CDR3, as DNA: TGCGCCAGTTCCCCTGGAGGGGCCAACGTCCTGACTTTC. This encodes CASSPGGANVLTF.

This clonotype occurred once. The J gene is TRBJ2-5, the V gene TRBV5-1, with D unresolved. V was trimmed by 0 bases and J by 5 bases, leaving 8 bases between them. The CDR3 runs to 13 residues. Germline CDR1 reads SGHRS; CDR2 reads YFSETQ. This CDR3 is CASSLGVAETQYF. CDR3 DNA: TGCGCCAGCAGCTTGGGGGTGGCGGAGACCCAGTACTTC.

The chain carries TRBV19 and TRBJ2-1; D is uncertain. The germline V gene encodes CDR1 LNHDA and CDR2 SQIVND (reference sequence). Trimming stripped 3 bases from V and 9 bases from J, with 12 bases between. There are 13 residues in the CDR3. CDR3 DNA sequence: TGTGCCAGTAGTATTCGCGATAGGGCTGAGCAGTTCTTC. Translated: CASSIRDRAEQFF.

The J gene is TRBJ2-3, the V gene TRBV6-5, with 9 positions matching TRBD2. The ends lost 2 bases at V and 3 bases at J; junction bases unmatched: 3. The length of the CDR3 is 15 residues. Germline V gives CDR1 MNHEY, CDR2 SVGAGI. CDR3 sequence reads: CASSYAGGRTDTQYF. CDR3 nucleotides: TGTGCCAGCAGTTACGCGGGGGGGCGGACAGATACGCAGTATTTT.

The J gene is TRBJ2-7, the V gene TRBV5-1; D is possibly TRBD2 (5 bases). V was cut by 0 bases and J by 0 bases, with 16 bases left in between. Germline values: CDR1 SGHRS, CDR2 YFSETQ. This CDR3 has 17 residues. This chain's CDR3 is CASSLAASRANSYEQYF. CDR3 DNA: TGCGCCAGCAGCTTGGCGGCTAGCCGGGCGAACTCCTACGAGCAGTACTTC.

The chain carries TRBV27 and TRBJ1-1; D gene unclear. The CDR3 runs 14 residues. From germline, CDR1 is MNHEY and CDR2 SMNVEV (reference sequence). Trimming shortened V by 6 bases and J by 5 bases, and 16 bases separated the two germline ends. CDR3: CASRRPGSWTEAFF. Written as DNA, the CDR3 is TGTGCCAGCAGGCGACCCGGGAGTTGGACTGAAGCTTTCTTT.

The genes are TRBV19 and TRBJ2-7; D remains unclear. Trimming removed 3 bases from V and 3 bases from J, with 6 bases in between. The germline V gene has CDR1 LNHDA and CDR2 SQIVND (reference sequence). The CDR3 has 12 residues. In nucleotides, the CDR3 is TGTGCCAGTAGTATTTCAGGCTACGAGCAGTACTTC. Its translation is CASSISGYEQYF.

This rearrangement joins TRBV12-3 or TRBV12-4 to TRBJ1-1, with D unresolved. Trimming took off 2 bases at V and 0 bases at J, with 7 bases between the two ends. CDR3 length: 14 amino acids. CDR3 in amino acids: CASSLKLLNTEAFF. CDR3 in DNA: TGTGCCAGCAGTTTAAAGCTGTTGAACACTGAAGCTTTCTTT.

This chain joins TRBV9 and TRBJ1-3, with D uncertain. V was shortened by 0 bases and J by 0 bases, with 7 bases between the two germline ends. The CDR3 runs to 15 residues. Germline CDR1 reads SGDLS; CDR2 reads YYNGEE. CDR3 DNA sequence: TGTGCCAGCAGCGTAGCCCCTAGCTCTGGAAACACCATATATTTT. Amino acids: CASSVAPSSGNTIYF. The full variable domain, in which reference TRBV9 and TRBJ1-3 provide the parts outside the CDR3, is DSGVTQTPKHLITATGQRVTLRCSPRSGDLSVYWYQQSLDQGLQFLIQYYNGEERAKGNILERFSAQQFPDLHSELNLSSLELGDSALYFCASSVAPSSGNTIYFGEGSWLTVV.

This clonotype appeared a single time. The rearrangement joins TRBV9 to TRBJ2-5; 8 nucleotides line up with TRBD2. Germline V CDR1 and CDR2: SGDLS, YYNGEE. The CDR3 totals 16 residues. V gave up 0 bases and J gave up 2 bases; unmatched junction bases: 6. The CDR3 sequence: CASSVEAGEIQETQYF. Written as DNA, the CDR3 is TGTGCCAGCAGCGTAGAAGCGGGAGAGATACAAGAGACCCAGTACTTC.

In DNA form, the CDR3 reads TGCAGTGCTAGACAGGGGGCGGGCCAGCCCCAGCATTTT. Protein: CSARQGAGQPQHF. The rearrangement links TRBV20-1 to TRBJ1-5; 8 nucleotides align to TRBD1. The germline gives CDR1 DFQATT, CDR2 SNEGSKA (reference sequence). CDR3 length equals 13 residues. V lost 2 bases to trimming and J lost 7 bases; unmatched junction nucleotides: 4.

The J gene is TRBJ2-1, the V gene TRBV4-1; possibly TRBD2 for D (6 bases). Trimming left V 1 base short and J 2 bases short, with 12 bases between. CDR3 length: 16 amino acids. The germline V gene encodes CDR1 MGHRA and CDR2 YSYEKL. The CDR3 region has the DNA TGCGCCAGCAGCCAAGTCGGCGGGACCGCCTACAATGAGCAGTTCTTC. Translation: CASSQVGGTAYNEQFF.